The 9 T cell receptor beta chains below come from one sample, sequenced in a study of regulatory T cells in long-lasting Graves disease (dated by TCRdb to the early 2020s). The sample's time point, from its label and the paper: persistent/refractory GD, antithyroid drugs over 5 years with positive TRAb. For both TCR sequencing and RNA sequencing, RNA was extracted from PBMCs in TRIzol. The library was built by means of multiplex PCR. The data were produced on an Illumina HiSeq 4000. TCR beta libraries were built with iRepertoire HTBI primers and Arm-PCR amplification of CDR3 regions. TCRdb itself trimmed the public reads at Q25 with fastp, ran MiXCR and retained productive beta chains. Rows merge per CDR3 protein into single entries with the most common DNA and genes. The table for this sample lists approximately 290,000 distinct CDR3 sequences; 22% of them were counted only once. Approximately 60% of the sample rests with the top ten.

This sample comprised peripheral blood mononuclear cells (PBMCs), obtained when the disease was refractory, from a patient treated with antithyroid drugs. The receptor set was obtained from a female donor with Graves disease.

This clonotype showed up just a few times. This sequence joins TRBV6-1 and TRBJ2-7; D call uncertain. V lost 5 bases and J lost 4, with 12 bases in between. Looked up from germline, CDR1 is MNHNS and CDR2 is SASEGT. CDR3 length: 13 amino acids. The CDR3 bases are TGTGCCAGCAGTCCCCCGTTGGGGTACGAGCAGTACTTC. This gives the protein CASSPPLGYEQYF.

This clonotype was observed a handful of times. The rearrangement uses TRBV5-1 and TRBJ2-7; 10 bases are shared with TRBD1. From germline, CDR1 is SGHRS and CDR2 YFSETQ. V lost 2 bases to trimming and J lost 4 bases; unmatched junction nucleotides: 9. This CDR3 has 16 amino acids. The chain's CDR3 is CASSFGTGESGYEQYF. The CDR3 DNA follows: TGCGCCAGCAGCTTTGGGACAGGGGAATCGGGGTACGAGCAGTACTTC.

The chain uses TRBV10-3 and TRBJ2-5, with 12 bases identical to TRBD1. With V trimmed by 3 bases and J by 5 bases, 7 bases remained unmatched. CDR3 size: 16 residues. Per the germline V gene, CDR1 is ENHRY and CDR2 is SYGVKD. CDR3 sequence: CAISDPGQGAGETQYF. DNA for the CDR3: TGTGCCATCAGTGACCCGGGACAGGGGGCGGGCGAGACCCAGTACTTC.

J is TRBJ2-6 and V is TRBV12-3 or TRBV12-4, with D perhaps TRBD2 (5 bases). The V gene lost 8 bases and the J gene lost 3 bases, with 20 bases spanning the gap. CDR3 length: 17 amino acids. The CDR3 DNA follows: TGTGCCAGCGCCACCCCGAGGGTTATTGGTGGGGCCAACGTCCTGACTTTC. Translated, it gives CASATPRVIGGANVLTF.

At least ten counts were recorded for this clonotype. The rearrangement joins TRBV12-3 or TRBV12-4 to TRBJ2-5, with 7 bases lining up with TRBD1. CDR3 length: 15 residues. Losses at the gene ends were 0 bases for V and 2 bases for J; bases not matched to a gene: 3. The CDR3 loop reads CASSLADRVQETQYF. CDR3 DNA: TGTGCCAGCAGTTTAGCAGACAGGGTACAAGAGACCCAGTACTTC.

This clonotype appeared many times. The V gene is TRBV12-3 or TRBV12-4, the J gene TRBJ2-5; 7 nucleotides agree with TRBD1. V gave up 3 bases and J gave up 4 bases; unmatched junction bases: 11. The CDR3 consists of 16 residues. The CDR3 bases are TGTGCCAGCAGTTTTCTCGGGGCTCAGGGGGTAGAGACCCAGTACTTC. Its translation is CASSFLGAQGVETQYF.

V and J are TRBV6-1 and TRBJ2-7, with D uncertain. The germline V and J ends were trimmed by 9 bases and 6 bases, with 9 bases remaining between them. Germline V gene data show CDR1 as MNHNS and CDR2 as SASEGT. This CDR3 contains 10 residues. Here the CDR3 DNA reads TGTGCCAGTCCATCTCGCGAGCAGTACTTC. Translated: CASPSREQYF.

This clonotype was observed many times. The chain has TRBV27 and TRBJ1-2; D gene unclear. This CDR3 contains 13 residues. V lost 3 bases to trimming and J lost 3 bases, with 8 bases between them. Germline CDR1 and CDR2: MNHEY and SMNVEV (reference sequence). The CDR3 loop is CASSFRGYYGYTF. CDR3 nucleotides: TGTGCCAGCAGTTTCAGAGGGTACTATGGCTACACCTTC.

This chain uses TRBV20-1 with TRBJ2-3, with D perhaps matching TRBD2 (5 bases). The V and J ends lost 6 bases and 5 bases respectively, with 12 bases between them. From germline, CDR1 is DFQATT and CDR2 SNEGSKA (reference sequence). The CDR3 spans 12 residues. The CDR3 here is CSADLAGDTQYF. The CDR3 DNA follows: TGCAGTGCCGATCTAGCCGGAGATACGCAGTATTTT.